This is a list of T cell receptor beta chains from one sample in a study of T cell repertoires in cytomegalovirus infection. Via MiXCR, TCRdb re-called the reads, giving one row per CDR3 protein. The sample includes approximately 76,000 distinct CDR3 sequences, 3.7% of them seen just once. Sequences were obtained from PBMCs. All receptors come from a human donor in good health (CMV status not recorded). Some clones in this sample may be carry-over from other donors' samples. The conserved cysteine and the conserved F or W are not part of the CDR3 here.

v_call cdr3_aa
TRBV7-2 ASSDTTSPLH
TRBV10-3 AISESARLTDYGYT
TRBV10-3 AIRWGNTEAF
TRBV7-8 ASTGGARTGESYGYT
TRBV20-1 SFGKPGANEKLF
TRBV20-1 SAHSGLETQY
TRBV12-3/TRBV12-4 ASSLGTSEAF
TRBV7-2 ASSLTAGLAEAF
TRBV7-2 ASSYAGAQY
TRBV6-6 ASSYSGTSGSNEQF
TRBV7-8 ASSLAPGDYNSPLH
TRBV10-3 AISLSSLDTEAF
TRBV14 ASSPWTYGGQF
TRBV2 ASRGTGWFYGYT
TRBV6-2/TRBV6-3 ASSRTWSSYNEQF
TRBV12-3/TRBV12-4 ASSTTPGDTEAF
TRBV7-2 ASSTGRGGQPQH
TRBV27 ASSPNYRVRELF
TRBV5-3 ASSPRTGGETQY
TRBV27 ASRDRENEQY
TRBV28 ASSFSGGGTEAF
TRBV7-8 ASSSQPTEIYGYT
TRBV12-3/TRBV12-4 ASSPRHLGEQY
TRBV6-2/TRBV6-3 ASSYSAENTEAF
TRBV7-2 ASSLVAGGAYEQY
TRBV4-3 ASSQDFRGGGANEQF
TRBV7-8 ASSFPGGYGYT
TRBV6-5 ASRRDREFSPLH
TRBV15 ATSRDGGNGPQH
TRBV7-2 ASSAHTGSGNTIY
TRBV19 ASSIVGVNTEAF
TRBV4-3 ASSQTGLYGYT
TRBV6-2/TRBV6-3 ASSGTSGGYNEQF
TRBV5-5 ASSRDSLTDTQY
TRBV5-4 ASSGGARDTQY
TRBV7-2 ASSVGLYGYT
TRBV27 ASSLYRDTEAF
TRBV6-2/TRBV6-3 ASSPGTTNTEAF
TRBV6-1 ASYGAPRYT
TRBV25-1 ASSETGGLNTEAF
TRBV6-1 ASTGYRTDSNQPQH
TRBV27 ASSFIYSADRANYGYT
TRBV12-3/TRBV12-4 ASTLTGETQY
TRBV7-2 ASSDSGGSYEQY
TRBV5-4 ASSLEILGGQRADTQY
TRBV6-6 ASSSLTSGWSDTQY
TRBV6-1 ASTLDTGDYNEQF
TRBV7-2 ASSLFGPGSPGRGGINTQY
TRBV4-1 ASSPAGSGAYEQY